This TCR beta chain was sequenced for a study of blood T cell repertoires in COVID-19. Study-wide context: Material from acute and convalescent COVID-19 was sourced from the United States, Italy and Spain.

As to this clone: The sample has other DNA sequences that encode this CDR3 too.

Per the study methods: Using reference gene primer amplification, nucleated cell counts were estimated. The data were produced by immunoSEQ multiplex PCR, yet TCRdb's version contains in-frame clones alone and is incomplete. From that table come the V and J calls and clone size; the DNA was used to work out D and trimming. The sample yields 470,000 or so clones, roughly 89% seen once. The germline CDR1 and CDR2 sequences are SGHRS and YFSETQ. V lost 2 bases, J lost 6 bases, and 1 base stayed unmatched. This CDR3 region has 13 residues. This sequence originates from a woman aged 30 to 39 with acute or convalescent COVID-19. The specimen was peripheral blood. The gene calls are TRBV5-1 and TRBJ2-1; 8 bases align to TRBD1. This CDR3 is CASSLTGGNEQFF. The CDR3 DNA reads TGCGCCAGCAGCTTAACAGGGGGCAATGAGCAGTTCTTC.